This T cell receptor (beta chain) derives from a study of blood T cell repertoires in COVID-19. Turning to the study itself: The analysed material was cDNA or gDNA that came from T cells, B-cell-depleted T cells, or PBMCs.

In germline, CDR1 is SGHRS, CDR2 YFSETQ. The CDR3 extends over 15 amino acids. V gave up 4 bases and J gave up 5 bases; unmatched junction bases: 11. Some clones are missing from TCRdb's copy, which holds only in-frame ones; the method was immunoSEQ multiplex PCR. The sample has 150,000 to 200,000 clones, around 82% seen once. The receptor was derived from a middle-aged man who had recovered from COVID-19. Source material: PBMCs or T cells enriched from blood (not recorded which). V usage is TRBV5-1 and J usage is TRBJ2-5, with 7 bases matching TRBD1. For the CDR3, the DNA is TGCGCCAGCAGCGCTGACACAGGGGAAGGGGAGACCCAGTACTTC. This sequence encodes CASSADTGEGETQYF.